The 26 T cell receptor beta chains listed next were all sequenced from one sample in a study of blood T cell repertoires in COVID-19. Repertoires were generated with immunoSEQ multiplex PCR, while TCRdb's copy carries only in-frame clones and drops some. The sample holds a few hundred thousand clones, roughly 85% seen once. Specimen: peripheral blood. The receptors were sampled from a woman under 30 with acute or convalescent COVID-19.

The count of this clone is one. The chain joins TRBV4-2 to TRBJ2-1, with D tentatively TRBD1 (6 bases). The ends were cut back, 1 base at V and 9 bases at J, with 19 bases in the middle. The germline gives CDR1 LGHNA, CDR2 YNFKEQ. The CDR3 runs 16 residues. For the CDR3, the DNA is TGTGCCAGCAGCCAAGGGGGGCAGACGGACATCGGTGAGCAGTTCTTC. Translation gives CASSQGGQTDIGEQFF.

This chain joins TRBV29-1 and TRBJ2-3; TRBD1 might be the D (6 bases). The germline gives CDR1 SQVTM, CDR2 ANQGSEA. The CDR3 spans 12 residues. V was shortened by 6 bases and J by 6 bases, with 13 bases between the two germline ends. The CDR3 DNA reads TGCAGCGTGACGACAGGTGTGGATACGCAGTATTTT. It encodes CSVTTGVDTQYF.

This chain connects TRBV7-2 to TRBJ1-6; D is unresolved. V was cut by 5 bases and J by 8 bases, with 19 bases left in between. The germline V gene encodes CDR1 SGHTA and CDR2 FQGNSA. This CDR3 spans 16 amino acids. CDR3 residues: CASSLTPHPQDSPLHF. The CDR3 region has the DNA TGTGCCAGCAGCCTTACCCCCCATCCCCAGGATTCACCCCTCCACTTT.

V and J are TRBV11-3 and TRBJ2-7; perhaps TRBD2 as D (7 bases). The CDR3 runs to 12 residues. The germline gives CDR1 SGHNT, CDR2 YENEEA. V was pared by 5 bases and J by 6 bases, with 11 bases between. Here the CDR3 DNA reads TGTGCCAGCAGCCCGAGGGGGGGCGAGCAGTACTTC. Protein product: CASSPRGGEQYF.

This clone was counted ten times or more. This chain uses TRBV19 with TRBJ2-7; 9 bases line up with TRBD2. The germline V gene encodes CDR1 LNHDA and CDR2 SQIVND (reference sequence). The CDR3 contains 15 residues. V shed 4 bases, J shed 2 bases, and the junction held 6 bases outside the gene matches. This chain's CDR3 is CASSTLSGGTYEQYF. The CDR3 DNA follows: TGTGCCAGTAGTACACTAAGCGGGGGGACCTACGAGCAGTACTTC.

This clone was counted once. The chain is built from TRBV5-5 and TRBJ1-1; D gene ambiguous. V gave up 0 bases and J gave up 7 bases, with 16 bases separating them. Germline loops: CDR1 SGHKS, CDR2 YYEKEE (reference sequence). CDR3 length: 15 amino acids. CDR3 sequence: CASSLGHSNIIEAFF. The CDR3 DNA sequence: TGTGCCAGCAGCTTGGGGCATAGCAATATTATTGAAGCTTTCTTT.

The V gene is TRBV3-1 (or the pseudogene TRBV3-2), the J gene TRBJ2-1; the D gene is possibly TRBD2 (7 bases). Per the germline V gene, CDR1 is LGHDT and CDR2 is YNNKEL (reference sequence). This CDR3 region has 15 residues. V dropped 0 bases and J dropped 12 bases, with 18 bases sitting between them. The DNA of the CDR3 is TGTGCCAGCAGCCAAGATTATCGGGGGGCAGAGGGGCAGTTCTTC. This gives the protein CASSQDYRGAEGQFF.

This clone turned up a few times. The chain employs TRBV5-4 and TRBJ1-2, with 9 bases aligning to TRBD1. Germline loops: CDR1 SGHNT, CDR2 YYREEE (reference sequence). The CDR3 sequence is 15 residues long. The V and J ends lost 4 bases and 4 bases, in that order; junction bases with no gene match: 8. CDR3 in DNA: TGTGCCAGCAGCAGCAGAGGACAGGGGACCTATGGCTACACCTTC. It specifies CASSSRGQGTYGYTF.

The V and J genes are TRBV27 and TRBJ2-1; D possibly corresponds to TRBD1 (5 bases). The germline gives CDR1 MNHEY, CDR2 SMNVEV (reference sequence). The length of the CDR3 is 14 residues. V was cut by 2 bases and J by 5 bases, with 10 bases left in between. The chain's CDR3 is CASSLRGDNNEQFF. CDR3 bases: TGTGCCAGCAGTTTAAGGGGTGATAACAATGAGCAGTTCTTC.

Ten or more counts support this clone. The CDR3 region is CASSQGGRYGEQYF. As DNA, the CDR3 is TGTGCCAGCAGCCAAGGTGGGAGGTATGGCGAGCAGTACTTC. This sequence joins TRBV3-1 (or the pseudogene TRBV3-2) and TRBJ2-7, with a weak D call TRBD2 (6 bases). Germline assignment: CDR1 LGHDT and CDR2 YNNKEL (reference sequence). This CDR3 spans 14 amino acids. Trimming removed 1 base at V and 6 bases at J, with 13 bases between.

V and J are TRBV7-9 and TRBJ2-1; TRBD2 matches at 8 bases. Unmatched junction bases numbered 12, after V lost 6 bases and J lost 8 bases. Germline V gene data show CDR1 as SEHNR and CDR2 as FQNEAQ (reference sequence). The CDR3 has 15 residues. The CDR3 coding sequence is TGTGCCAGCAGGGAACCGGGACTAGAGGACGATGAGCAGTTCTTC. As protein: CASREPGLEDDEQFF. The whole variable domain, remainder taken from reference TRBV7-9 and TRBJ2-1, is DTGVSQNPRHKITKRGQNVTFRCDPISEHNRLYWYRQTLGQGPEFLTYFQNEAQLEKSRLLSDRFSAERPKGSFSTLEIQRTEQGDSAMYLCASREPGLEDDEQFFGPGTRLTVL.

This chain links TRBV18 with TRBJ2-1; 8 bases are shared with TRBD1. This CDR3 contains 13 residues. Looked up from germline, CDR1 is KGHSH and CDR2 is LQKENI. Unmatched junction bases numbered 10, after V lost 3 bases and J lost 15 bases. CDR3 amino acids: CASSPQTGVILFF. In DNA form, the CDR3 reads TGTGCCAGCTCACCGCAGACAGGGGTGATACTGTTCTTC.

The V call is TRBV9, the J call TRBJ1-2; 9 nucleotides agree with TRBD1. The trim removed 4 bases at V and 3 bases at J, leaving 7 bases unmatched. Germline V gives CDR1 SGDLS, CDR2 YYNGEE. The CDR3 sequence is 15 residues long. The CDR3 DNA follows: TGTGCCAGCAGCTCTCCCGACAGGGGGGACTATGGCTACACCTTC. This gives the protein CASSSPDRGDYGYTF.

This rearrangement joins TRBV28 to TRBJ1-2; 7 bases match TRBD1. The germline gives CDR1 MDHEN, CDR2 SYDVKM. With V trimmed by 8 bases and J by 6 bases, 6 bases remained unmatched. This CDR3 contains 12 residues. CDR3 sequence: CASETGEHGYTF. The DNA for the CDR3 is TGTGCCAGCGAAACAGGGGAACATGGCTACACCTTC.

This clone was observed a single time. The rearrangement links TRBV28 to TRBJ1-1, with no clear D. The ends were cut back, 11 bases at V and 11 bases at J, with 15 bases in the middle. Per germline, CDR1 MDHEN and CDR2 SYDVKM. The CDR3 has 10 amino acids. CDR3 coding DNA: TGTGCCGGTGGGAGTTCGGATGCTTTCTTT. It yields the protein CAGGSSDAFF.

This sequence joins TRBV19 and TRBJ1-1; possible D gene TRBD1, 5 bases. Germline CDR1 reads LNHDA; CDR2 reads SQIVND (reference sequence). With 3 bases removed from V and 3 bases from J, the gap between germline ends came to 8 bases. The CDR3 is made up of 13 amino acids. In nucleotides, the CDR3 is TGTGCCAGTAGTATCGCGGGGGACACTGAAGCTTTCTTT. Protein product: CASSIAGDTEAFF. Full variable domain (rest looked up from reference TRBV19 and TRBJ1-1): DGGITQSPKYLFRKEGQNVTLSCEQNLNHDAMYWYRQDPGQGLRLIYYSQIVNDFQKGDIAEGYSVSREKKESFPLTVTSAQKNPTAFYLCASSIAGDTEAFFGQGTRLTVV.

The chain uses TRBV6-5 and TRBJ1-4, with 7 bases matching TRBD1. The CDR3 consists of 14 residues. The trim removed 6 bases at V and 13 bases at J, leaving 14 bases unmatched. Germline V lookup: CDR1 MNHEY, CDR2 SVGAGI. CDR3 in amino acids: CASSKGTEWRILFF. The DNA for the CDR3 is TGTGCCAGCAGCAAGGGGACAGAATGGCGGATACTGTTTTTT.

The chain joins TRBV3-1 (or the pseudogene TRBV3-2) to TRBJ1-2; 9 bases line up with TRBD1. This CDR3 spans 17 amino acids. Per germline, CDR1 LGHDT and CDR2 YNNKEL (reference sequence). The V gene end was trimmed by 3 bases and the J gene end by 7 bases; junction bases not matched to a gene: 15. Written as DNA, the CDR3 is TGTGCCAGCAGCCACTGGGGACAGGGAGGCAGAAGTGGTGGCTACACCTTC. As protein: CASSHWGQGGRSGGYTF.

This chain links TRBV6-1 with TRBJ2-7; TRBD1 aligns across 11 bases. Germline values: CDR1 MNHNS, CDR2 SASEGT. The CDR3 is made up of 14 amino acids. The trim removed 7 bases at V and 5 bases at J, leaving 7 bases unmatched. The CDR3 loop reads CASTVGQGADEQYF. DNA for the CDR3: TGTGCCAGCACCGTCGGACAGGGGGCTGACGAGCAGTACTTC.

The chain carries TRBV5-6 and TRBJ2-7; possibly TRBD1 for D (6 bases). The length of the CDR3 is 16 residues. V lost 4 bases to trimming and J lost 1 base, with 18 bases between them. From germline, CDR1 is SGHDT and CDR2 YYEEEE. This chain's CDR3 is CASSPTPGTYSYEQYF. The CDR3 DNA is TGTGCCAGCAGCCCTACGCCAGGGACATATTCCTACGAGCAGTACTTC.

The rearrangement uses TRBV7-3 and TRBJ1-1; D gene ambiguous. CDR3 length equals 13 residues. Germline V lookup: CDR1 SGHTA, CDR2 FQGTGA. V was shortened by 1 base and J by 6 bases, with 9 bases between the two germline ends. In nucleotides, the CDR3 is TGTGCCAGCAGCTTAAGAAGAGGAGCTGAAGCTTTCTTT. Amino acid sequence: CASSLRRGAEAFF.

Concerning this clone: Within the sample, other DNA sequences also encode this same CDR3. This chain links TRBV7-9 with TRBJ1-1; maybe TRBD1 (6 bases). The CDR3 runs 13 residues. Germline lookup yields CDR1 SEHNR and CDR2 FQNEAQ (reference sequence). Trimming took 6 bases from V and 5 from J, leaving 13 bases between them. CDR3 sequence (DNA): TGTGCCAGCAGTGCAGGGGATGGGACTGAAGCTTTCTTT. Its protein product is CASSAGDGTEAFF.

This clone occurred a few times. Here the CDR3 reads CASSEAQGASNEQFF. The CDR3 region has the DNA TGTGCCAGCAGTGAAGCACAGGGGGCTAGTAATGAGCAGTTCTTC. V is TRBV6-1 and J is TRBJ2-1; the match to TRBD1 covers 9 bases. This CDR3 contains 15 residues. The ends lost 0 bases at V and 7 bases at J; junction bases unmatched: 4. The germline gives CDR1 MNHNS, CDR2 SASEGT.

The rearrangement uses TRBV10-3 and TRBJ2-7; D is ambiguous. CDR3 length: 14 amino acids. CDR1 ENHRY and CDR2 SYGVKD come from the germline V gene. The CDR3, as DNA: TGTGCAAGCACTGCCGATATGCTTTTACCCTTCCAGTACTTC. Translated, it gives CASTADMLLPFQYF.

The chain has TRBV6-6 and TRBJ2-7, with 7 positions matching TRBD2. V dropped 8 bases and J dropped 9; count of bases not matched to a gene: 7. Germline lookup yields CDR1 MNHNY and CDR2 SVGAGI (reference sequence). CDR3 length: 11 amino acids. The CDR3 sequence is CASLGGIAQYF. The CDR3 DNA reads TGTGCCAGCCTCGGGGGGATTGCGCAGTACTTC.

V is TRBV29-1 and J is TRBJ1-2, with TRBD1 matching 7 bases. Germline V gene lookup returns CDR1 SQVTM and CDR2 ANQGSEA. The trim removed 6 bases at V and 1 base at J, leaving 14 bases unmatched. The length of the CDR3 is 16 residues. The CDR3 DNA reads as TGCAGCGTCCCGCCCGAGACAGGGTTTATTAACTATGGCTACACCTTC. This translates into CSVPPETGFINYGYTF. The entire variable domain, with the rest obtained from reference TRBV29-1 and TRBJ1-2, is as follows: SAVISQKPSRDICQRGTSLTIQCQVDSQVTMMFWYRQQPGQSLTLIATANQGSEATYESGFVIDKFPISRPNLTFSTLTVSNMSPEDSSIYLCSVPPETGFINYGYTFGSGTRLTVV.